Each of the 2 T cell receptor beta chains below was sequenced from the same sample in a study of graft-versus-host responses after intestinal transplantation. Here immunoSEQ multiplex PCR was the method, and the copy in TCRdb shows in-frame clones only, minus some. The sample includes tens of thousands of clones, 80% of them seen just once. Researchers processed graft tissue to release intraepithelial and lamina propria lymphocytes. Material: ileum tissue, obtained 98 days after intestinal transplantation. The receptor set was obtained from a human patient who received an intestinal transplant, so some T cells may come from the graft donor.

The V and J genes are TRBV11-2 and TRBJ2-3, with D unclear. The germline gives CDR1 SGHAT, CDR2 FQNNGV. The CDR3 runs to 13 residues. The V end was cut by 0 bases, the J end by 2 bases, with 3 bases between. The DNA for the CDR3 is TGTGCCAGCAGCTTAGAGCTCACAGATACGCAGTATTTT. Translated: CASSLELTDTQYF.

This clone has just one count. The chain employs TRBV30 and TRBJ2-7, with 8 bases identical to TRBD1. Germline CDR1 is GTSNPN and CDR2 is SVGIG (reference sequence). CDR3 size: 13 residues. Trimming cost V 3 bases and J 5 bases; bases outside gene matches: 6. CDR3 residues: CAWRWTGFNEQYF. In DNA, the CDR3 is TGTGCCTGGAGGTGGACAGGGTTCAACGAGCAGTACTTC.